This T cell receptor (beta chain) was captured in a study of blood T cell repertoires in COVID-19. The CDR3 consists of 12 residues. With 5 bases removed from V and 8 bases from J, the gap between germline ends came to 12 bases. Germline lookup yields CDR1 SEHNR and CDR2 FQNEAQ (reference sequence). Here immunoSEQ multiplex PCR was the method, and the copy in TCRdb shows in-frame clones only, minus some. The data show about 110,000 clones, more than 70% seen once. The V and J genes are TRBV7-9 and TRBJ1-1; D remains ambiguous. The sequenced material came from peripheral blood. The origin of this receptor is a man aged 35-49 years with active or convalescent COVID-19. This CDR3 reads CASSRTSSEAFF. CDR3 nucleotide sequence: TGTGCCAGCAGCAGGACTTCTTCCGAAGCTTTCTTT.